The source of this T cell receptor beta chain is a study of CD8+ T cells in alopecia areata. V was clipped by 1 base and J by 10 bases, with 13 bases between them. Germline V gene data show CDR1 as SQVTM and CDR2 as ANQGSEA. The CDR3 spans 12 residues. In its sample, this clone was seen a few times. As yet, its antigen is unknown. RNA was isolated and reverse transcribed to cDNA, the sequencing template. The protocol was immunoSEQ multiplex PCR, while the TCRdb copy is restricted to in-frame clones and leaves out a portion. The data show about 180,000 clones, 40% to 65% seen once. Treatment given: oral pan-JAK inhibitor, 5-10 mg twice daily. Points from the study as a whole: In lesional scalp, particularly from alopecia totalis/universalis, clonality was higher than in normal scalp.

The J gene is TRBJ1-1, the V gene TRBV29-1, with a possible D match to TRBD1 (6 bases). This specimen consisted of CD8+ T cells sorted from blood, obtained at week 24, from a patient treated with tofacitinib. The receptor was isolated from a human donor with alopecia areata. The CDR3 nucleotides read TGCAGCGTTGAAGGAGTAGGGGGGCGAGCTTTCTTT. This encodes CSVEGVGGRAFF.